The entry below gives a single TCR beta chain sequence along with its context. Its antigen is undetermined. This specimen comes from a study of CD8 T cells in Susac syndrome. General study findings and limits: That the number of individuals in its TCR sequencing and HLA analysis was relatively small was acknowledged by the study.

V lost 0 bases and J 4 bases, leaving 12 bases between the germline ends. Germline assignment: CDR1 SGDLS and CDR2 YYNGEE. This CDR3 contains 15 residues. Random hexamers served to reverse transcribe roughly 0.5 to 1 ug RNA. TCR beta CDR3 was amplified by immunoSEQ multiplex PCR. This amplification extended across 54 Vbeta and 13 Jbeta segments. TCRdb analysed the immunoSEQ multiplex PCR reads with MiXCR anew, one entry per CDR3 protein. The sample has 69,000 or so distinct CDR3 sequences, around 96% seen once. The T cells that were sequenced for TCR beta were CD8+ and CD4+ cells from blood. The chain combines TRBV9 with TRBJ2-3; D is ambiguous. This receptor was obtained from a human donor with multiple sclerosis. Sequencing was carried out using CD8+ T cells from PBMCs. The CDR3 nucleotides are TGTGCCAGCAGCGTAGATGGAGAGGCCGCAGATACGCAGTATTTT. Encoded protein: CASSVDGEAADTQYF.